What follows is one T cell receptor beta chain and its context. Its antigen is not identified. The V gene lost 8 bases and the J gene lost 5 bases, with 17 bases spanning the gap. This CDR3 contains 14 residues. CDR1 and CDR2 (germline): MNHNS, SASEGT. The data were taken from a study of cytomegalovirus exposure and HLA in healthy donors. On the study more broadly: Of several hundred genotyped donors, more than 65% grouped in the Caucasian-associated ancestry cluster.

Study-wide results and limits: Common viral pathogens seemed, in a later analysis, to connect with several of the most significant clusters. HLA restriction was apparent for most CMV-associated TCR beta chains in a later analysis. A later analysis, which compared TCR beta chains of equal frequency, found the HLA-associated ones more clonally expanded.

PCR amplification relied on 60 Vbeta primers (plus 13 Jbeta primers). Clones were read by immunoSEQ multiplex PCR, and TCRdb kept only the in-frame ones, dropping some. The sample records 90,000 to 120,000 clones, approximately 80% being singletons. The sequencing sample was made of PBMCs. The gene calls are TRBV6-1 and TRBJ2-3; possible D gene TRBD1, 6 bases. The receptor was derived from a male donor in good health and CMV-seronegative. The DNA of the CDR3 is TGTGCCAGCCTCTCCAGGGGTGAGGAAGATACGCAGTATTTT. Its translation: CASLSRGEEDTQYF.